The 9 T cell receptor beta chains presented below share a single source sample, sequenced in a study of T cells after yellow fever vaccination. Via MiXCR, TCRdb re-called the 5' RACE reads, giving one row per CDR3 protein. The sample consists of a few hundred thousand distinct CDR3 sequences, roughly 3.9% of them appearing once. Sequencing was performed on PBMCs, taken 5 days after the yellow fever booster vaccination. All receptors come from a man between 18 and 29 years old who received the YFV17D yellow fever vaccine.

This clonotype was detected only a few times. V and J are TRBV20-1 and TRBJ2-5; 7 bases map to TRBD2. V shed 3 bases, J shed 3 bases, and the junction held 1 base outside the gene matches. The CDR3 totals 12 residues. CDR1 is DFQATT, CDR2 SNEGSKA, per germline (reference sequence). CDR3 nucleotides: TGCAGTGCTAGTCTAGCGGAAGAGACCCAGTACTTC. It specifies CSASLAEETQYF.

This clonotype was detected a few times. V gene TRBV4-3 combines with J gene TRBJ1-2; D gene uncertain. With 4 bases removed from V and 3 bases from J, the gap between germline ends came to 15 bases. This CDR3 has 15 residues. The germline V gene has CDR1 LGHNA and CDR2 YSLEER. CDR3 sequence reads: CASSLLLGADYGYTF. CDR3 DNA: TGCGCCAGCAGCCTTCTACTTGGTGCGGACTATGGCTACACCTTC.

The rearrangement links TRBV20-1 to TRBJ2-7; D gene uncertain. Germline CDR1 and CDR2: DFQATT and SNEGSKA (reference sequence). This CDR3 spans 16 amino acids. Trimming took 0 bases from V and 4 from J, leaving 19 bases between them. The CDR3 is CSARDRRQDVSYEQYF. The CDR3 DNA reads TGCAGTGCTAGAGATAGAAGGCAGGATGTTAGTTACGAGCAGTACTTC.

This clonotype was detected ten times or more. The V gene is TRBV13, the J gene TRBJ2-6; D remains ambiguous. CDR1 PRHDT and CDR2 FYEKMQ come from the germline V gene (reference sequence). The V end was cut by 3 bases, the J end by 2 bases, with 5 bases between. The CDR3 has 14 amino acids. The CDR3 DNA is TGTGCCAGCAGCTTGTTGGCTGGGGCCAACGTCCTGACTTTC. The encoded protein is CASSLLAGANVLTF.

This rearrangement joins TRBV12-3 or TRBV12-4 to TRBJ1-1; 9 nucleotides align to TRBD1. V was clipped by 6 bases and J by 11 bases; unmatched bases: 7. The CDR3 totals 12 residues. CDR3 sequence: CASRTGGAWAFF. CDR3 nucleotides: TGTGCCAGCAGAACAGGGGGCGCTTGGGCTTTCTTT.

This clonotype was seen ten or more times. The chain is built from TRBV12-5 and TRBJ1-1; D is possibly TRBD1 (6 bases). Germline V gives CDR1 LGHNT, CDR2 FRNRAP. V lost 1 base and J lost 3, with 18 bases in between. This CDR3 spans 17 amino acids. DNA of the CDR3: TGTGCTAGTGGTTTGGCCCCGAACAGGGCTCGGGACACTGAAGCTTTCTTT. This translates into CASGLAPNRARDTEAFF.

This clonotype was seen a few times. The V gene is TRBV20-1, the J gene TRBJ1-4, with D perhaps matching TRBD1 (6 bases). V gave up 3 bases and J gave up 7 bases, with 15 bases separating them. CDR1 is DFQATT and CDR2 is SNEGSKA in the germline V gene (reference sequence). The CDR3 sequence is 14 residues long. The CDR3 nucleotides are TGCAGTGCTAGGAGTTCGGGAGGGGGTGAAAAACTGTTTTTT. Its translation is CSARSSGGGEKLFF.

The J gene is TRBJ2-3, the V gene TRBV19; 12 bases are a match to TRBD2. CDR1 LNHDA and CDR2 SQIVND come from the germline V gene (reference sequence). The V and J ends lost 1 base and 2 bases, in that order; junction bases with no gene match: 4. There are 17 residues in the CDR3. The CDR3, as DNA: TGTGCCAGTAGTATAGGGACTAGCGGGGCCCTCACAGATACGCAGTATTTT. It encodes CASSIGTSGALTDTQYF.

The chain carries TRBV4-3 and TRBJ2-1; 7 positions match TRBD2. Germline CDR1 LGHNA, CDR2 YSLEER. The CDR3 has 15 amino acids. The ends lost 1 base at V and 9 bases at J; junction bases unmatched: 9. The CDR3 DNA reads TGCGCCAGCAGCCAAGTCCAGAGCGGGGAGGCTGAGCAGTTCTTC. It is translated as CASSQVQSGEAEQFF.